This TCR beta chain was sequenced during a study of cytomegalovirus exposure and HLA in healthy donors. Study-level points and caveats: In an earlier analysis, productive rearrangement rates for most beta V segments clustered near 87% or 30%.

A word on this clone: Its specificity is unknown.

Germline V gene sequence: CDR1 MGHRA, CDR2 YSYEKL. Trimming left V 0 bases short and J 0 bases short, with 14 bases between. The CDR3 extends over 17 amino acids. The PCR made use of 60 Vbeta and 13 Jbeta primers. Using immunoSEQ multiplex PCR, the repertoire was profiled, and TCRdb retains in-frame clones only, with some absent. The repertoire holds 140,000 or so clones, over 60% seen once, with around 2.2% in the top ten. This receptor was identified in a man aged 40-49 years in good health and CMV-seronegative. The chain employs TRBV4-1 and TRBJ2-5, with D perhaps TRBD1 (6 bases). The sequenced sample consisted of PBMCs. The CDR3 nucleotides read TGCGCCAGCAGCCAAGAGGGGGCACTATCGTACCAAGAGACCCAGTACTTC. Its translation is CASSQEGALSYQETQYF.